This T cell receptor beta chain was captured by sequencing in a study of cytomegalovirus exposure and HLA in healthy donors. The study's findings and limits: It was 164 TCR beta chains that were listed as cytomegalovirus-associated. Sequencing probably produced one cluster of sequence variants that were highly shared.

As concerns this clone: Its antigen remains unidentified.

Germline CDR1 and CDR2: LNHDA and SQIVND (reference sequence). The CDR3 contains 20 residues. The V segment lost 0 bases and the J segment 4 bases; nucleotides outside the gene matches: 8. Amplification used 60 Vbeta primers and 13 Jbeta primers. Produced via immunoSEQ multiplex PCR; TCRdb's table is partial and in-frame only. The sample has some 99,000 clones, around three quarters seen once. The TCR sequence derives from a man aged 35-49 years in good health and CMV-seronegative. Sequenced material: PBMCs. V gene TRBV19 combines with J gene TRBJ2-2; 16 nucleotides align to TRBD2. CDR3 in DNA: TGTGCCAGTAGTATAGATGGGGGACTAGCGGGGGGGTCTTCCACCGGGGAGCTGTTTTTT. Translation: CASSIDGGLAGGSSTGELFF.